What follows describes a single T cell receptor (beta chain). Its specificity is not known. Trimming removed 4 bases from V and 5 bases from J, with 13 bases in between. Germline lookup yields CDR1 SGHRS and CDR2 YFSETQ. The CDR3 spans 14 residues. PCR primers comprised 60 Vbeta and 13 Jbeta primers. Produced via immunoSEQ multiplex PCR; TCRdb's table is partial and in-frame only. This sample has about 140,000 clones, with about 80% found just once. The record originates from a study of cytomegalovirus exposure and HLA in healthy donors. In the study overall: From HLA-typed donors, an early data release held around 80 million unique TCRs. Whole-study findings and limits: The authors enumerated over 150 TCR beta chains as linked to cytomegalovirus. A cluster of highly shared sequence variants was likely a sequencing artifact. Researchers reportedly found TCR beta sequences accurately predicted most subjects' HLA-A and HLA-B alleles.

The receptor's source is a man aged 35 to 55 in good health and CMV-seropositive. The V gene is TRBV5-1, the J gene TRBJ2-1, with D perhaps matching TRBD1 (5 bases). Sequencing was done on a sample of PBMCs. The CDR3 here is CASSHRQTDNEQFF. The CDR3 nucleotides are TGCGCCAGCAGCCACCGACAGACAGACAATGAGCAGTTCTTC.